This TCR beta chain derives from a study of shared T cell receptors in the human thymus. Repertoires were generated with immunoSEQ multiplex PCR, while TCRdb's copy carries only in-frame clones and drops some. The sample lists 550,000 to 800,000 clones, approximately 83% occurring once. V lost 1 base to trimming and J lost 8 bases; unmatched junction nucleotides: 17. Germline V CDR1 and CDR2: SGHVS, FNYEAQ. The CDR3 length is 20 residues. The same data also contributed to another study, on human thymus T cells. From that second work: Thymus tissue was removed during corrective cardiac surgery.

The chain links TRBV7-6 to TRBJ2-1, with 13 positions matching TRBD2. This sequence originates from a girl under two years old with a congenital heart defect. Material: thymocytes. Written as DNA, the CDR3 is TGTGCCAGCAGCTTAGATTACCCACTACTAGCGGGGGGGCCTTTCGATGAGCAGTTCTTC. It yields the protein CASSLDYPLLAGGPFDEQFF.